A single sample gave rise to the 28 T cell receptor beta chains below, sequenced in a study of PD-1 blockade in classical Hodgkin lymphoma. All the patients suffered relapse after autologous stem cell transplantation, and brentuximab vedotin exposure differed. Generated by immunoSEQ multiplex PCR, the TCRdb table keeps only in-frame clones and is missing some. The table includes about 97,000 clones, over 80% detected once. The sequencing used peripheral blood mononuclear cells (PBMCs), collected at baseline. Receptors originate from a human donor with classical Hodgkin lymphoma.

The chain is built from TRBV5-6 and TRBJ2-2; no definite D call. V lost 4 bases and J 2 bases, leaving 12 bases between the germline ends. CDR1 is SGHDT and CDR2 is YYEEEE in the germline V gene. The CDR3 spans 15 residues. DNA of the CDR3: TGTGCCAGCAGCCCGATCGGAATAAACACCGGGGAGCTGTTTTTT. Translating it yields CASSPIGINTGELFF.

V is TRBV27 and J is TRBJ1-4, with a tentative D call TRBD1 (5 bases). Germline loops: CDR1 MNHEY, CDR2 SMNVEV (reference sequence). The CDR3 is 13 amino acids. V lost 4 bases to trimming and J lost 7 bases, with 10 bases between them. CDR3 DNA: TGTGCCAGCAGTTCCAGGGAGGGTGAAAAACTGTTTTTT. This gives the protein CASSSREGEKLFF.

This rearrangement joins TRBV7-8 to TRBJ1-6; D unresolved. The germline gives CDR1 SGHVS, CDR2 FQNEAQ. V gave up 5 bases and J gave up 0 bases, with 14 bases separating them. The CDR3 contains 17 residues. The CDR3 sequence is CASSPSGLSSYNSPLHF. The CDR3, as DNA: TGTGCCAGCAGCCCCTCGGGATTGAGCTCCTATAATTCACCCCTCCACTTT. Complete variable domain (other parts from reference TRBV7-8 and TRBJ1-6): GAGVSQSPRYKVAKRGQDVALRCDPISGHVSLFWYQQALGQGPEFLTYFQNEAQLDKSGLPSDRFFAERPEGSVSTLKIQRTQQEDSAVYLCASSPSGLSSYNSPLHFGNGTRLTVT.

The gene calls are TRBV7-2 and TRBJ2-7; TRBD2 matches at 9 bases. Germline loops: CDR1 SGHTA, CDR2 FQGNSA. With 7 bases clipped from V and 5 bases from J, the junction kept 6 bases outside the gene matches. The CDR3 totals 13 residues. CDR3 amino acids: CASKFSGSHEQYF. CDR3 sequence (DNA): TGTGCCAGCAAGTTTAGCGGGAGCCACGAGCAGTACTTC.

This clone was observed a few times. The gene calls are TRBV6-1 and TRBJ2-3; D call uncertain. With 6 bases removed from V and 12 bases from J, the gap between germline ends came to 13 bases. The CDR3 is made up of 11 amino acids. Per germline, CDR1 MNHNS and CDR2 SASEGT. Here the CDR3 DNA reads TGTGCCAGCAGCCCTAGGGTTGCTCAGTATTTT. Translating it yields CASSPRVAQYF.

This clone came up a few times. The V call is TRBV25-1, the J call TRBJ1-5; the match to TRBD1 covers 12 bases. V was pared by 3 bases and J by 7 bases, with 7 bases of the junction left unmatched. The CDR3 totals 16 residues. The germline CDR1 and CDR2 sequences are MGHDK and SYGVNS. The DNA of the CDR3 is TGTGCCAGCAGTGAGGGGGGACAGGGGGCAAGGCAGCCCCAGCATTTT. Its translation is CASSEGGQGARQPQHF.

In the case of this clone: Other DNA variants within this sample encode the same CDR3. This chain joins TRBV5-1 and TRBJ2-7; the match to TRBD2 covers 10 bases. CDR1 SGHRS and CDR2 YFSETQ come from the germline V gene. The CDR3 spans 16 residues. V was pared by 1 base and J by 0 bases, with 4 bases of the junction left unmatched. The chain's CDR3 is CASSLLPSGSSYEQYF. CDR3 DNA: TGCGCCAGCAGCTTGCTACCTAGCGGGAGCTCCTACGAGCAGTACTTC.

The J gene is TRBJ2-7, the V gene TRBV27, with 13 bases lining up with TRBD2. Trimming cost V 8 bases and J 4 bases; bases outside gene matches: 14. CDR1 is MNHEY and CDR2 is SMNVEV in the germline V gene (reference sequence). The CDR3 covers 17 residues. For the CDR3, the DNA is TGTGCCAGCGGTCCGGGACTAGCGGGGACAGGGTCGTACGAGCAGTACTTC. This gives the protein CASGPGLAGTGSYEQYF.

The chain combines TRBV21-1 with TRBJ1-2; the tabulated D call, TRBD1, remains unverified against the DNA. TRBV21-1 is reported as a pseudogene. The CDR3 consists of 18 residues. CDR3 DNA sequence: TGTGCCAGCAGCAAACTCCCCCCCTGCCTCCCGGACAGCTATGGCTACACCTTC. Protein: CASSKLPPCLPDSYGYTF.

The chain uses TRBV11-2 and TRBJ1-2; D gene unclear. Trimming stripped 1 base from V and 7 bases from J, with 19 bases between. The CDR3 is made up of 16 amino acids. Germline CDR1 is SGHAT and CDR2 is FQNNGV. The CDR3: CASSLGRRSSDSGYTF. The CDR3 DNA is TGTGCCAGCAGCTTAGGGCGCCGAAGCAGCGACTCTGGCTACACCTTC.

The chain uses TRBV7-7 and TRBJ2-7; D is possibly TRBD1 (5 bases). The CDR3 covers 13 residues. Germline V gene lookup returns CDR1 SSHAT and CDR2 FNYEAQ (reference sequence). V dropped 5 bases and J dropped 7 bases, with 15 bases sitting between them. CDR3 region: CASSPQGVGEQYF. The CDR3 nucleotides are TGTGCCAGCAGCCCACAAGGGGTCGGGGAGCAGTACTTC.

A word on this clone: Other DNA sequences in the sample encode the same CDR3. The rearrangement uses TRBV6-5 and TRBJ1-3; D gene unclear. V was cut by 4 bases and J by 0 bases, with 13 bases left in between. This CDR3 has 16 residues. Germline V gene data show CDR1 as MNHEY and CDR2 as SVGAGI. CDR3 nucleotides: TGTGCCAGCAGTTTAACCCGACTCAGCTCTGGAAACACCATATATTTT. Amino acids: CASSLTRLSSGNTIYF.

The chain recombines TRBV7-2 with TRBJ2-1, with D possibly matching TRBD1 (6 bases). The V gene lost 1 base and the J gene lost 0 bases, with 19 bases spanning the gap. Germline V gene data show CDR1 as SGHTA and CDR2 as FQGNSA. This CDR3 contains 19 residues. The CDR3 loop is CASSLGWGLTVSSYNEQFF. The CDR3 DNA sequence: TGTGCCAGCAGCTTAGGGTGGGGGCTAACCGTATCCTCCTACAATGAGCAGTTCTTC. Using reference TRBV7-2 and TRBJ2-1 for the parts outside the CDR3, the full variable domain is GAGVSQSPSNKVTEKGKDVELRCDPISGHTALYWYRQSLGQGLEFLIYFQGNSAPDKSGLPSDRFSAERTGGSVSTLTIQRTQQEDSAVYLCASSLGWGLTVSSYNEQFFGPGTRLTVL.

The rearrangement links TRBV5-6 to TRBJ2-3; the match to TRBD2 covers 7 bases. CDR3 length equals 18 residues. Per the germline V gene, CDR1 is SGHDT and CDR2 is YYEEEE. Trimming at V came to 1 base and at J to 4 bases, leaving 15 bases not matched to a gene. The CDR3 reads CASSLWPNVGGRPDTQYF. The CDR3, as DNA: TGTGCCAGCAGCTTGTGGCCTAATGTGGGAGGGCGCCCAGATACGCAGTATTTT.

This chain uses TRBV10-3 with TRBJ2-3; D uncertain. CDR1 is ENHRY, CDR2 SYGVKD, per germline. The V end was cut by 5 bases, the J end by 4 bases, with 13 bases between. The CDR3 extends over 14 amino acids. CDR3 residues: CAISPLAGSDTQYF. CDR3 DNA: TGTGCCATCAGTCCCTTAGCCGGATCAGATACGCAGTATTTT.

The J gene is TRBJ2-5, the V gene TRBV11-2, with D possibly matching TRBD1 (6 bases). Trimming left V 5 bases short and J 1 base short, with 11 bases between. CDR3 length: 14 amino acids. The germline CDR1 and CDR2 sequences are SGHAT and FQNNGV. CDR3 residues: CASSLGGLQETQYF. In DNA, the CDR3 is TGTGCCAGCAGCCTTGGGGGCCTCCAAGAGACCCAGTACTTC.

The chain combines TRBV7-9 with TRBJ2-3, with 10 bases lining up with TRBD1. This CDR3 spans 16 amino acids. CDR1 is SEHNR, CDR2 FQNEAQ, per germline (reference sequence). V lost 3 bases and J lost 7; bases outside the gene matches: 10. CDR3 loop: CASSLDRDRGENTQYF. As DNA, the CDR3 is TGTGCCAGCAGCTTGGACCGGGACAGGGGTGAAAATACGCAGTATTTT.

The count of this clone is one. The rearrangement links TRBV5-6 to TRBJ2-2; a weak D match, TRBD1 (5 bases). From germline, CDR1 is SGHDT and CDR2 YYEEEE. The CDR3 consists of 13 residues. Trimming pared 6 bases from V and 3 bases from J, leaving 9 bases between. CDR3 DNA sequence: TGTGCCAGCACCAGGGATTACACCGGGGAGCTGTTTTTT. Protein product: CASTRDYTGELFF.

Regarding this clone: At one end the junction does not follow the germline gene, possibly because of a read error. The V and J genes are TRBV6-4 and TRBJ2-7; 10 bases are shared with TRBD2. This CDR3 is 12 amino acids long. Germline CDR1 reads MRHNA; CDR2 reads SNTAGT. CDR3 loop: CQREGMTYEQYF. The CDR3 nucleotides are TGCCAGCGGGAGGGGATGACCTACGAGCAGTACTTC.

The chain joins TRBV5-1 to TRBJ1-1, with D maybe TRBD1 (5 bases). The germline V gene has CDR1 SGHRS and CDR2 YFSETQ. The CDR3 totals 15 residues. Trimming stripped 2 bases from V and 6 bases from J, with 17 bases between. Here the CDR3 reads CASSFGGPGIAEAFF. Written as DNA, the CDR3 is TGCGCCAGCAGCTTTGGGGGTCCTGGGATCGCTGAAGCTTTCTTT.

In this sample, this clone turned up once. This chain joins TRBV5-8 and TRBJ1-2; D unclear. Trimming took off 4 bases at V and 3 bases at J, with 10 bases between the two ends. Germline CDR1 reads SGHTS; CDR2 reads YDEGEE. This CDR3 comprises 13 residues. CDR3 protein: CASSLLTHYGYTF. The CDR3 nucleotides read TGTGCCAGCAGCCTTTTAACCCACTATGGCTACACCTTC.

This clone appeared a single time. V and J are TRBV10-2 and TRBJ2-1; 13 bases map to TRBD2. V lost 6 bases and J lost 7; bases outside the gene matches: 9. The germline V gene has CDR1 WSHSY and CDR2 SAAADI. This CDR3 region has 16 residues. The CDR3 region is CASSHVLAGGQNEQFF. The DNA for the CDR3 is TGCGCCAGCAGCCACGTACTAGCGGGAGGGCAGAATGAGCAGTTCTTC.

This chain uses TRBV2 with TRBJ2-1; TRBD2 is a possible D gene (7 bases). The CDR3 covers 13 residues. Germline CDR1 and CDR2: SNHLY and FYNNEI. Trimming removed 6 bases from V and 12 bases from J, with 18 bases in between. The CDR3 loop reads CASRSTRGGRQFF. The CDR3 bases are TGTGCCAGCAGATCGACTAGGGGGGGTAGGCAGTTCTTC.

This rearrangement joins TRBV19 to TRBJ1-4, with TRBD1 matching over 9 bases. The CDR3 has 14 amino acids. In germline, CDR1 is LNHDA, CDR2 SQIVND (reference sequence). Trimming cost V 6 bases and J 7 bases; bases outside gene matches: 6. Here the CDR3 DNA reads TGTGCCAGTAGCGATCCGGGACAGGGTGAAAAACTGTTTTTT. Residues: CASSDPGQGEKLFF.

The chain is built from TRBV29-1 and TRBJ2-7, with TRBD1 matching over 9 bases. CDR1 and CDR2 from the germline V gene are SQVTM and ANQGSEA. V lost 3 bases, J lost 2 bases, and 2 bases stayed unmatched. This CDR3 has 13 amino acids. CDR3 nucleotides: TGCAGCGTTGAGGACAGGGGCGCCTACGAGCAGTACTTC. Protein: CSVEDRGAYEQYF.

The CDR3 protein is CASTSRDRGLYEQYF. CDR3 nucleotides: TGTGCCAGCACTTCCCGGGACAGGGGGCTTTATGAGCAGTACTTC. The chain links TRBV28 to TRBJ2-7; 12 bases are a match to TRBD1. J gave up 7 bases and V 7 bases, and 11 bases lay outside the gene matches. CDR3 size: 15 residues. From germline, CDR1 is MDHEN and CDR2 SYDVKM.

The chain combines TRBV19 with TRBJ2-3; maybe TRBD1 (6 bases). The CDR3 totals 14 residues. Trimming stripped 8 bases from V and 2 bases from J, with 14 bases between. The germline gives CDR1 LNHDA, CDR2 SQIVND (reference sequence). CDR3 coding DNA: TGTGCCAGTCAGGACAGCCCAGCCACAGATACGCAGTATTTT. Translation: CASQDSPATDTQYF.

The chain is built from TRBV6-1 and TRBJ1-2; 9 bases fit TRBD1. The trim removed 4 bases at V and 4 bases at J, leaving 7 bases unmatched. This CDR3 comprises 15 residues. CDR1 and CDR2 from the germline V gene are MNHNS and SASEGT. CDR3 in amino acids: CASSGQGTGSYGYTF. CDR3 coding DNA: TGTGCCAGCAGTGGACAAGGGACAGGGAGCTATGGCTACACCTTC.